The clone carrying this T cell receptor (beta chain) was observed a few times. What it binds is not known. CDR3 length: 12 amino acids. V gave up 5 bases and J gave up 7 bases; unmatched junction bases: 4. Germline CDR1 reads DFQATT; CDR2 reads SNEGSKA (reference sequence). The data originate from a study of T cells after yellow fever vaccination. Study-wide findings and caveats: Post-booster repertoires again held most primary-vaccination clones (approximately 96% CD4, about 90% CD8).

Template switching by 5'RACE produced TCR cDNA, adding a universal primer site and UMIs. TCRdb processed the 5' RACE reads anew with MiXCR; each CDR3 protein has one entry. The sample records approximately 510,000 distinct CDR3 sequences, 20% to 25% being singletons. The material sequenced was PBMCs, taken approximately 22 days after the first yellow fever vaccination. The chain couples TRBV20-1 to TRBJ1-5; 8 bases align to TRBD1. The source of this sequence is a man aged 18-30 years who received the YFV17D yellow fever vaccine. This CDR3 is CSAGQGSQPQHF. The CDR3 coding sequence is TGCAGTGCTGGACAGGGTTCACAGCCCCAGCATTTT.